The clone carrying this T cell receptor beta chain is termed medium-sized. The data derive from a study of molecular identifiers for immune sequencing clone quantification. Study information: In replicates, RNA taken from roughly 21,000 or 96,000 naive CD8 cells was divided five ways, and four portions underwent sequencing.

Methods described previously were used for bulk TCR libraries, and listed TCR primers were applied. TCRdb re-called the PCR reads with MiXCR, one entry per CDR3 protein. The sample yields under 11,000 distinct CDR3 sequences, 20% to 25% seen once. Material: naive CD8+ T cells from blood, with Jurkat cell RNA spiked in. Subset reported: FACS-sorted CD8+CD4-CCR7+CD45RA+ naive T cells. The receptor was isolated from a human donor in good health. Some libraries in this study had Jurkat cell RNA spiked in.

Here the CDR3 DNA reads TGCAGCGTTGGGGGGCAGTCCTCCTACGAGCAGTACTTC. Translation: CSVGGQSSYEQYF. The chain carries TRBV29-1 and TRBJ2-7; a weak D match, TRBD1 (6 bases). Germline values: CDR1 SQVTM, CDR2 ANQGSEA. The CDR3 is made up of 13 amino acids. V gave up 4 bases and J gave up 0 bases, with 10 bases separating them.